These 14 T cell receptor beta chains came from one sample sequenced in a study of T cells in Graves' hyperthyroidism and ophthalmopathy. It was RNA transcripts that yielded the amplified TCR beta CDR3 regions. Primed by the HTBI set, a first-round RT-PCR was run on the TCR CDR3. TCRdb fed the multiplex PCR reads into MiXCR, producing one record per CDR3 protein. Of fewer than 450,000 distinct CDR3 sequences detected, roughly an eighth appear once; the ten largest clones hold around 27%. The specimen sequenced was blood. These receptors were obtained from a man in his fifties with Graves' ophthalmopathy.

On this clonotype: This may come from a read error, since a much larger clone is one base off. The chain has TRBV20-1 and TRBJ2-5, with TRBD2 matching over 8 bases. The V gene's germline CDR1 is DFQATT and CDR2 SNEGSKA (reference sequence). This CDR3 is 15 amino acids long. This chain's CDR3 is CSARVGGRYQETQCF. Here the CDR3 DNA reads TGCAGTGCTAGAGTGGGCGGGAGGTATCAAGAGACCCAGTGCTTC.

This clonotype was found many times. The chain joins TRBV20-1 to TRBJ1-2; D not certain. The germline V and J ends were trimmed by 5 bases and 7 bases, with 11 bases remaining between them. The CDR3 length is 11 residues. The V gene's germline CDR1 is DFQATT and CDR2 SNEGSKA (reference sequence). CDR3 sequence: CSARIGVGYTF. Written as DNA, the CDR3 is TGCAGTGCTCGGATTGGAGTTGGCTACACCTTC.

V is TRBV6-5 and J is TRBJ2-7; the match to TRBD2 covers 9 bases. CDR1 and CDR2 (germline): MNHEY, SVGAGI. V lost 7 bases to trimming and J lost 4 bases; unmatched junction nucleotides: 11. This CDR3 is 15 amino acids long. CDR3 region: CASISGASGKYEQYF. In DNA, the CDR3 is TGTGCCAGCATTTCTGGGGCTAGCGGGAAGTACGAGCAGTACTTC.

This clonotype appeared many times. This chain uses TRBV5-1 with TRBJ2-3, with TRBD2 matching over 7 bases. Looked up from germline, CDR1 is SGHRS and CDR2 is YFSETQ. Trimming cost V 3 bases and J 3 bases; bases outside gene matches: 13. This CDR3 has 17 amino acids. The CDR3 nucleotides are TGCGCCAGCAGCTCCCCACGTGTGGGAGGGCCAACAGATACGCAGTATTTT. Amino acids: CASSSPRVGGPTDTQYF.

This clonotype was seen repeatedly, ten times or more. The chain joins TRBV20-1 to TRBJ2-1; the D gene could be TRBD1 or TRBD2 (5 bases each). Per the germline V gene, CDR1 is DFQATT and CDR2 is SNEGSKA (reference sequence). V was pared by 6 bases and J by 7 bases, with 22 bases between. The CDR3 has 15 residues. CDR3 protein: CSADSRDRQLNEQFF. CDR3 DNA sequence: TGCAGTGCCGATTCCCGGGACCGACAATTAAATGAGCAGTTCTTC.

This chain links TRBV20-1 with TRBJ2-1; 16 positions match TRBD2. This CDR3 is 16 amino acids long. The J segment lost 5 bases and the V segment lost 5 bases, leaving 6 bases of the junction unmatched. The V gene's germline CDR1 is DFQATT and CDR2 SNEGSKA (reference sequence). CDR3 protein: CSALGTSGRAHNEQFF. The CDR3 coding sequence is TGCAGTGCTCTCGGGACTAGCGGGAGGGCGCACAATGAGCAGTTCTTC.

This clonotype was detected many times. The chain employs TRBV20-1 and TRBJ1-4; unclear D gene. The germline gives CDR1 DFQATT, CDR2 SNEGSKA (reference sequence). CDR3 length: 14 residues. With 3 bases removed from V and 6 bases from J, the gap between germline ends came to 14 bases. The CDR3 DNA sequence: TGCAGTGCTAGTTTCTGGGAGAAAGATGAAAAACTGTTTTTT. Translated, it gives CSASFWEKDEKLFF.

This clonotype was recorded many times. The gene calls are TRBV12-3 or TRBV12-4 and TRBJ2-1; D gene uncertain. Trimming removed 8 bases from V and 2 bases from J, with 16 bases in between. CDR3 length equals 15 residues. CDR3 nucleotide sequence: TGTGCCAGCCGCGCGGATCTCAGAGCCTACAATGAGCAGTTCTTC. Its protein is CASRADLRAYNEQFF.

V usage is TRBV5-1 and J usage is TRBJ2-2; D not resolved. V lost 0 bases, J lost 9 bases, and 9 bases lay in between. The CDR3 is made up of 13 amino acids. Germline lookup yields CDR1 SGHRS and CDR2 YFSETQ. The CDR3 protein is CASSLGPSRELFF. CDR3 nucleotides: TGCGCCAGCAGCTTGGGGCCCTCCCGGGAGCTGTTTTTT.

The J gene is TRBJ1-5, the V gene TRBV28; 9 positions match TRBD1. CDR1 is MDHEN and CDR2 is SYDVKM in the germline V gene. The CDR3 has 14 residues. Losses at the gene ends were 4 bases for V and 7 bases for J; bases not matched to a gene: 5. This CDR3 reads CASSSGTGSQPQHF. DNA of the CDR3: TGTGCCAGCAGTTCAGGGACAGGGAGCCAGCCCCAGCATTTT.

This clonotype was recorded at least ten times. V gene TRBV5-1 combines with J gene TRBJ2-1; TRBD1 is a possible D gene (6 bases). Germline lookup yields CDR1 SGHRS and CDR2 YFSETQ. With 1 base removed from V and 5 bases from J, the gap between germline ends came to 13 bases. The CDR3 runs to 15 residues. The CDR3 bases are TGCGCCAGCAGCTTGCCCGGACAGTCCCACAATGAGCAGTTCTTC. As protein: CASSLPGQSHNEQFF.

A note on this clonotype: A clone one base away is much larger, so this may be a read error. The V and J genes are TRBV5-1 and TRBJ2-7; D remains unclear. Per germline, CDR1 SGHRS and CDR2 YFSETQ. Deletions cut 6 bases from V and 3 bases from J, with 10 bases between. This CDR3 region has 12 residues. Here the CDR3 DNA reads TGCGCCAGCACGGCCAGAGACTACGAGCAGTACTTC. It translates to CASTARDYEQYF.

In this sample, this clonotype turned up many times. V gene TRBV3-1 combines with J gene TRBJ2-3; D remains unclear. CDR3 size: 17 residues. Germline CDR1 and CDR2: LGHDT and YNNKEL (reference sequence). The germline V and J ends were trimmed by 0 bases and 4 bases, with 17 bases remaining between them. The CDR3: CASSQDRSSIYPDTQYF. The CDR3 DNA reads TGTGCCAGCAGCCAAGATCGGTCTAGTATTTATCCAGATACGCAGTATTTT.

This clonotype was picked up many times. The chain links TRBV5-1 to TRBJ2-1, with 12 nucleotides matching TRBD2. Germline trimming cut 3 bases from V and 4 bases from J; bases unmatched to any gene: 2. From germline, CDR1 is SGHRS and CDR2 YFSETQ. This CDR3 has 15 amino acids. For the CDR3, the DNA is TGCGCCAGCAGCTGGACTAGCGGGGCATACAATGAGCAGTTCTTC. It yields the protein CASSWTSGAYNEQFF.